This TCR beta chain originates from a study of blood T cell repertoires in COVID-19. In the study overall: Sources were T cells, B-cell-depleted T cells, or PBMCs; the material itself was cDNA or gDNA.

This CDR3 spans 17 amino acids. V gave up 0 bases and J gave up 4 bases; unmatched junction bases: 9. Germline CDR1 and CDR2: MGHRA and YSYEKL. The authors' processing: The authors estimated nucleated cell counts from reference gene primer amplification. Libraries were prepared by immunoSEQ multiplex PCR; TCRdb keeps only in-frame clonotypes and omits some of them. That table gives V, J and clone size, and the DNA gave D and trimming. The sample records 250,000 to 400,000 clones, approximately 87% being singletons. The rearrangement joins TRBV4-1 to TRBJ1-2, with 9 nucleotides matching TRBD1. This TCR was sampled from a woman aged 30 to 39 with COVID-19, enrolled during active disease. Source material: peripheral blood. The CDR3 DNA follows: TGCGCCAGCAGCCAAGAAGTCGGGACAGGGCTGATCTATGGCTACACCTTC. Amino acids: CASSQEVGTGLIYGYTF.